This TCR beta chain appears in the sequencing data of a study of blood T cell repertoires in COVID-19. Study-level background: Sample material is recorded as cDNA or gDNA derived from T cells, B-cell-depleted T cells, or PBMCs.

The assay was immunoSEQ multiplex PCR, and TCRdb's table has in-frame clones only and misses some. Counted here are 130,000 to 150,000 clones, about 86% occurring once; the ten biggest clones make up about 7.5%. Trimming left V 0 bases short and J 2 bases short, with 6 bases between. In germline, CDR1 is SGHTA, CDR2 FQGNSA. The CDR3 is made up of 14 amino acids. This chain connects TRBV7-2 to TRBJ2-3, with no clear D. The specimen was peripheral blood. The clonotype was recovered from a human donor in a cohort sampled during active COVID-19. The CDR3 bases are TGTGCCAGCAGCTTAGCTGGCCTCACAGATACGCAGTATTTT. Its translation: CASSLAGLTDTQYF.